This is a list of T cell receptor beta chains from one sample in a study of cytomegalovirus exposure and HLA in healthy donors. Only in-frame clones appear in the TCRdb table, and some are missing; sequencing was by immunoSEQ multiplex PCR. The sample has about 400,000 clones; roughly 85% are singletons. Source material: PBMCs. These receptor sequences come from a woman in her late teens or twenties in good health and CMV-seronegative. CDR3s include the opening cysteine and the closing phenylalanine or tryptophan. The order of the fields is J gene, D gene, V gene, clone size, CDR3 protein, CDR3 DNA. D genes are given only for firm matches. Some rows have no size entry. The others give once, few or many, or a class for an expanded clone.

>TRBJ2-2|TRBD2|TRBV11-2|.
CASSWGLAGGPPTGELFF
TGTGCCAGCAGCTGGGGACTAGCGGGAGGGCCCCCCACCGGGGAGCTGTTTTTT
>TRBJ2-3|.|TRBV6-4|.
CASSGTGTDTQYF
TGTGCCAGCAGTGGGACAGGCACAGATACGCAGTATTTT
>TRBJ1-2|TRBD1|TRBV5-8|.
CASSWGGDRGPANYGYTF
TGTGCCAGCAGCTGGGGGGGCGACAGGGGGCCAGCTAACTATGGCTACACCTTC
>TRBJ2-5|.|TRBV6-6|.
CASSYPGAEVRETQYF
TGTGCCAGCAGTTACCCAGGAGCGGAGGTTAGAGAGACCCAGTACTTC
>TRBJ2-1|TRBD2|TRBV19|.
CASSTRQGLAGVGNEQFF
TGTGCCAGTAGTACTCGGCAGGGACTAGCGGGAGTGGGCAATGAGCAGTTCTTC
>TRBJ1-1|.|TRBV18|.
CASSPGTGRGNTEAFF
TGTGCCAGCTCACCAGGCACAGGGAGAGGGAACACTGAAGCTTTCTTT
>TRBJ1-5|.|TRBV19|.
CASSMRQGLGYNQPQHF
TGTGCCAGTAGTATGAGGCAGGGGCTCGGGTACAATCAGCCCCAGCATTTT
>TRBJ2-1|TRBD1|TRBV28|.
CASSTPGTGAYNEQFF
TGTGCCAGCAGTACCCCAGGGACAGGAGCCTACAATGAGCAGTTCTTC
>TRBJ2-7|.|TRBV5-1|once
CASSFLGGSYEQYF
TGCGCCAGCAGCTTCCTAGGAGGGTCCTACGAGCAGTACTTC
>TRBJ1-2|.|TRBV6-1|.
CASSLNEEGGYGYTF
TGTGCCAGCAGCTTGAATGAGGAAGGAGGGTATGGCTACACCTTC
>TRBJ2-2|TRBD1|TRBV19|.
CASSIRGGTGNTGELFF
TGTGCCAGTAGTATCCGGGGTGGGACAGGGAACACCGGGGAGCTGTTTTTT
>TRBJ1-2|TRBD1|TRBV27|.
CASSFGTGGNYGYTF
TGTGCCAGCAGTTTCGGTACAGGGGGTAACTATGGCTACACCTTC
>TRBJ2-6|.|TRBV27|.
CASSVTSGVSGANVLTF
TGTGCCAGCAGTGTGACGTCGGGGGTCTCTGGGGCCAACGTCCTGACTTTC
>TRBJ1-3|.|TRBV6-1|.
CASQIDRSSGNTIYF
TGTGCCAGCCAGATCGACAGGTCCTCCGGAAACACCATATATTTT
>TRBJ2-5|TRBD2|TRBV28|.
CASSLGGSIQETQYF
TGTGCCAGCAGCTTGGGGGGGAGCATCCAAGAGACCCAGTACTTC
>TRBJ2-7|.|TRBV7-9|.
CASSSKGGVVYEQYF
TGTGCCAGCAGCTCCAAGGGCGGGGTGGTCTACGAGCAGTACTTC
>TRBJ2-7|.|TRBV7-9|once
CASSLWRGQVGAYEQYF
TGTGCCAGCAGCTTATGGCGGGGGCAGGTGGGGGCCTACGAGCAGTACTTC
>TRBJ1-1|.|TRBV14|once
CASSQGRQMNTEAFF
TGTGCCAGCAGCCAAGGGCGGCAGATGAACACTGAAGCTTTCTTT
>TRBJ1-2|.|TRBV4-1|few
CASSQDRVVGYGYTF
TGCGCCAGCAGCCAAGACAGGGTGGTAGGCTATGGCTACACCTTC
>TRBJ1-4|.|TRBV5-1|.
CASSRDGGRGNEKLFF
TGCGCCAGCAGCCGGGACGGGGGAAGAGGTAATGAAAAACTGTTTTTT
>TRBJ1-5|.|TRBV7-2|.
CASRFGIDQPQHF
TGTGCCAGCAGGTTCGGTATCGATCAGCCCCAGCATTTT
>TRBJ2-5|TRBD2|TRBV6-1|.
CASSVGGISGVQETQYF
TGTGCCAGCAGTGTGGGGGGGATTAGCGGGGTCCAAGAGACCCAGTACTTC
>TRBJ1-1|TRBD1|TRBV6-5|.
CASARGASQEAFF
TGTGCCAGCGCCAGGGGGGCCAGCCAAGAAGCTTTCTTT
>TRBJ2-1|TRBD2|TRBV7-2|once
CASSLGLANNEQFF
TGTGCCAGCAGCTTAGGACTAGCAAACAATGAGCAGTTCTTC
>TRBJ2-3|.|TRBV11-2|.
CASSSAELTDTQYF
TGTGCCAGCAGCTCAGCGGAGCTCACAGATACGCAGTATTTT
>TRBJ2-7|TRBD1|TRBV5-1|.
CASSSTGVYEQYF
TGCGCCAGCAGCTCAACAGGGGTCTACGAGCAGTACTTC
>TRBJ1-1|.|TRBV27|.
CASSFRGRSTEAFF
TGTGCCAGCAGTTTTAGAGGGCGTAGTACTGAAGCTTTCTTT
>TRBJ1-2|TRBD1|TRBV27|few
CASSLTAQTGVGYTF
TGTGCCAGCAGTCTAACGGCACAGACAGGGGTCGGCTACACCTTC
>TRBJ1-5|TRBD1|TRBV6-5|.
CASSPVDRVNQPQHF
TGTGCCAGCAGTCCTGTGGACAGGGTGAATCAGCCCCAGCATTTT
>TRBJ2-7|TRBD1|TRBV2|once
CASTIEQGADEQYF
TGTGCCAGCACCATCGAACAGGGGGCCGACGAGCAGTACTTC
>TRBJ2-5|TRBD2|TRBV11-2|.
CASSLFLGGTSEKGETQYF
TGTGCCAGCAGTTTATTCTTAGGGGGGACTAGCGAGAAAGGGGAGACCCAGTACTTC
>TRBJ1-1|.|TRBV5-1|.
CASSLVALINMGGSEAFF
TGCGCCAGCAGCTTGGTAGCTCTTATAAACATGGGTGGCTCTGAAGCTTTCTTT
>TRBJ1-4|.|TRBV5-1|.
CASTPWGLWEKLFF
TGCGCCAGCACTCCTTGGGGACTATGGGAAAAACTGTTTTTT
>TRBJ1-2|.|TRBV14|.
CASSQDRASGYTF
TGTGCCAGCAGCCAAGACAGGGCCTCTGGCTACACCTTC
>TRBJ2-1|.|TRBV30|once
CAWSVRDHEQFF
TGTGCCTGGAGTGTACGAGATCATGAGCAGTTCTTC
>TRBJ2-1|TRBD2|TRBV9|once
CASSATSGSYNEQFF
TGTGCCAGCAGCGCAACTAGCGGTTCCTACAATGAGCAGTTCTTC
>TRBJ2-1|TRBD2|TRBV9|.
CASSGSQGPREDEQFF
TGTGCCAGCAGCGGCTCACAGGGACCGCGGGAGGATGAGCAGTTCTTC